The clone carrying this T cell receptor beta chain was counted a single time. Its antigen is not known. The data were obtained in a study of cytomegalovirus exposure and HLA in healthy donors. Study-level information: HLA-typed donors were the source of 86 million or so unique TCRs held in an early data release. The study, taken as a whole, reports: TCR sequences were mostly rare, though some public TCRs occurred in many donors. Across donors, presence/absence analyses took sequencing depth to be roughly uniform.

The ends were cut back, 6 bases at V and 6 bases at J, with 9 bases in the middle. The CDR3 loop spans 13 amino acids. Germline CDR1 MNHEY, CDR2 SVGAGI. The study ran its PCR with 60 Vbeta and 13 Jbeta primers. Generated by immunoSEQ multiplex PCR, the TCRdb table keeps only in-frame clones and is missing some. The sample contains 37,000 or so clones, more than 80% of which appear only once. This sequence was found in a woman in her forties in good health and CMV-seronegative. V and J are TRBV6-5 and TRBJ1-6, with unresolved D. The sequencing sample was made of PBMCs. The CDR3 DNA reads TGTGCCAGCAGGCCCGAGTCTAATTCACCCCTCCACTTT. Protein sequence: CASRPESNSPLHF.